One and the same sample provided the 15 T cell receptor beta chains below, sequenced in a study of T cells expressing NK-cell markers. TCRdb re-called the 5' RACE reads; every CDR3 protein appears as one record, without DNA. The clone table shows approximately 440,000 distinct CDR3 sequences, with the ten largest holding about 1.5%. The sequencing input was blood T cells: a sorted CD56 or NKG2C T cell subset, CD4+ or CD8+ T cells, or bulk PBMC T cells (not recorded which). These receptor sequences come from a woman aged 50 to 65 in good health.

The rearrangement uses TRBV20-1 and TRBJ2-4. There are 14 residues in the CDR3. Germline V gene lookup returns CDR1 DFQATT and CDR2 SNEGSKA (reference sequence). The CDR3 is CSARDWQDRNIQYF.

The V and J genes are TRBV27 and TRBJ1-2; as DNA is missing, the TRBD1 call by TCRdb cannot be tested. CDR1 and CDR2 from the germline V gene are MNHEY and SMNVEV (reference sequence). The CDR3 is 17 amino acids. CDR3 sequence: CASSTLPRDRGVYGYTF.

The chain carries TRBV5-1 and TRBJ2-7; checking the TCRdb D call of TRBD1 is not possible without DNA. This CDR3 is 14 amino acids long. CDR1 and CDR2 (germline): SGHRS, YFSETQ. CDR3 residues: CASSFKRHSYEQYF.

V usage is TRBV5-1 and J usage is TRBJ1-4; TCRdb picks TRBD1, but there is no DNA to check that call. The germline V gene has CDR1 SGHRS and CDR2 YFSETQ. CDR3 length: 14 residues. The CDR3 sequence is CASSIAGGNEKLFF. Full variable domain (missing parts from reference TRBV5-1 and TRBJ1-4): KAGVTQTPRYLIKTRGQQVTLSCSPISGHRSVSWYQQTPGQGLQFLFEYFSETQRNKGNFPGRFSGRQFSNSRSEMNVSTLELGDSALYLCASSIAGGNEKLFFGSGTQLSVL.

The CDR3 region is CSAHGTAEDTQYF. The chain uses TRBV20-1 and TRBJ2-3; TCRdb lists TRBD1, though no DNA is available to test this call. There are 13 residues in the CDR3. Germline lookup yields CDR1 DFQATT and CDR2 SNEGSKA (reference sequence).

V is TRBV20-1 and J is TRBJ1-1; TCRdb names TRBD1, which stays unverified in the absence of DNA. From germline, CDR1 is DFQATT and CDR2 SNEGSKA (reference sequence). The CDR3 is made up of 15 amino acids. The CDR3 protein is CSAREGASGSTEAFF.

This chain uses TRBV12-3 or TRBV12-4 with TRBJ2-7; checking the TCRdb D call of TRBD1 is not possible without DNA. The CDR3 has 14 residues. The CDR3 reads CASSGTGTGYEQYF.

CDR3 region: CASSEELDRAYGYTF. The chain is built from TRBV6-1 and TRBJ1-2; the D call of TRBD1 rests on TCRdb alone, since no DNA is present to check it. The V gene's germline CDR1 is MNHNS and CDR2 SASEGT. There are 15 residues in the CDR3.

The rearrangement links TRBV12-3 or TRBV12-4 to TRBJ2-1; the D call of TRBD1 rests on TCRdb alone, since no DNA is present to check it. The CDR3 runs 16 residues. This chain's CDR3 is CASSSPGQRRVYEQFF.

The genes are TRBV5-6 and TRBJ1-1. This CDR3 comprises 15 residues. CDR1 and CDR2 from the germline V gene are SGHDT and YYEEEE. The CDR3 sequence is CASSFWTGGGTEAFF.

This chain connects TRBV6-1 to TRBJ2-1. Looked up from germline, CDR1 is MNHNS and CDR2 is SASEGT. The CDR3 totals 14 residues. This chain's CDR3 is CASSPYRSYNEQFF.

The chain is built from TRBV24-1 and TRBJ2-1; TCRdb returns TRBD1, unconfirmable since there is no DNA. The CDR3 is 17 amino acids. CDR1 is KGHDR, CDR2 SFDVKD, per germline. The CDR3 region is CATSEAGTGDPYNEQFF.

The chain combines TRBV20-1 with TRBJ1-5. CDR3 length: 15 amino acids. CDR1 DFQATT and CDR2 SNEGSKA come from the germline V gene (reference sequence). The CDR3 spells CSARDNSQGGQPQHF.

The J gene is TRBJ1-5, the V gene TRBV4-1. CDR1 and CDR2 from the germline V gene are MGHRA and YSYEKL. This CDR3 region has 16 residues. The CDR3 sequence is CASSLIGPSPHQPQHF.

The chain couples TRBV9 to TRBJ2-5. Looked up from germline, CDR1 is SGDLS and CDR2 is YYNGEE. The CDR3 loop spans 15 amino acids. CDR3 in amino acids: CASSVGERGGETQYF.